These T cell receptor beta chains were read from a single sample in a study of T-cell reconstitution after alpha-beta-depleted transplantation in children. Via MiXCR, TCRdb re-called the PCR reads, giving one row per CDR3 protein. This table has more than 120,000 distinct CDR3 sequences, around 10% appearing once. This material consisted of PBMCs, mostly from graft donor cells, taken 180 days after TCRalphabeta/CD19-depleted stem cell transplant. These receptors all stem from a female patient aged 2-15 years who had a stem cell transplant for congenital amegakaryocytic thrombocytopenia, so the T cells may come from the graft donor. Each CDR3 is given with its conserved first and last residue. Fields, in order: CDR3 protein, CDR3 DNA, V gene, D gene, J gene, clone size. The D gene is left open where the match is weak. The listing skips clone size in some rows; elsewhere it reads once, few, many or a size class.

CDR3 protein: CASSRSRTYNEQFF; CDR3 DNA: TGTGCCAGTAGTCGTTCCAGGACCTACAATGAGCAGTTCTTC; V gene: TRBV19; D gene: -; J gene: TRBJ2-1; clone size: many
CDR3 protein: CASSFRGLAGAIDTQYF; CDR3 DNA: TGTGCCAGCAGTTTCAGGGGGCTAGCGGGAGCGATAGATACGCAGTATTTT; V gene: TRBV12-3/TRBV12-4; D gene: TRBD2; J gene: TRBJ2-3; clone size: -
CDR3 protein: CASSFQRGYEQYF; CDR3 DNA: TGTGCCAGCAGTTTCCAAAGAGGCTACGAGCAGTACTTC; V gene: TRBV27; D gene: -; J gene: TRBJ2-7; clone size: many
CDR3 protein: CASSLRDSNEQYF; CDR3 DNA: TGTGCCAGCAGCCTCCGGGACAGTAACGAGCAGTACTTC; V gene: TRBV3-1; D gene: TRBD1; J gene: TRBJ2-7; clone size: few
CDR3 protein: CSGLPILTGTEKETQYF; CDR3 DNA: TGCAGCGGTTTACCAATTCTTACCGGGACTGAAAAAGAGACCCAGTACTTC; V gene: TRBV29-1; D gene: -; J gene: TRBJ2-5; clone size: many
CDR3 protein: CASSLGFAGLQETQYF; CDR3 DNA: TGTGCCAGCAGCTTAGGGTTCGCGGGCCTCCAAGAGACCCAGTACTTC; V gene: TRBV11-2; D gene: -; J gene: TRBJ2-5; clone size: many
CDR3 protein: CASSFNHEQFF; CDR3 DNA: TGTGCCAGCAGCTTTAACCATGAGCAGTTCTTC; V gene: TRBV5-5; D gene: -; J gene: TRBJ2-1; clone size: many
CDR3 protein: CSARDASEGAGELFF; CDR3 DNA: TGCAGTGCTAGAGACGCTAGTGAGGGGGCCGGGGAGCTGTTTTTT; V gene: TRBV20-1; D gene: -; J gene: TRBJ2-2; clone size: few
CDR3 protein: CSATGTGGQPQHF; CDR3 DNA: TGCAGTGCTACAGGGACAGGGGGCCAGCCCCAGCATTTT; V gene: TRBV20-1; D gene: TRBD1; J gene: TRBJ1-5; clone size: many
CDR3 protein: CSAPGASGRARTDTQYF; CDR3 DNA: TGCAGTGCCCCTGGGGCTAGCGGGAGGGCCCGTACAGATACGCAGTATTTT; V gene: TRBV20-1; D gene: TRBD2; J gene: TRBJ2-3; clone size: many
CDR3 protein: CSANLPSGNTIYF; CDR3 DNA: TGCAGTGCCAATCTCCCCTCTGGAAACACCATATATTTT; V gene: TRBV20-1; D gene: -; J gene: TRBJ1-3; clone size: many
CDR3 protein: CASSNRRGVFYGYTF; CDR3 DNA: TGTGCCAGCAGTAACCGACGGGGGGTATTCTATGGCTACACCTTC; V gene: TRBV27; D gene: -; J gene: TRBJ1-2; clone size: many
CDR3 protein: CASSEYGPETQYF; CDR3 DNA: TGTGCCAGCAGTGAATACGGCCCGGAGACCCAGTACTTC; V gene: TRBV25-1; D gene: -; J gene: TRBJ2-5; clone size: few
CDR3 protein: CSARDSPGHNEQFF; CDR3 DNA: TGCAGTGCTAGAGATTCGCCAGGTCACAATGAGCAGTTCTTC; V gene: TRBV20-1; D gene: -; J gene: TRBJ2-1; clone size: many
CDR3 protein: CASSQVMLAGVQETQYF; CDR3 DNA: TGCGCCAGCAGCCAAGTCATGTTAGCGGGAGTCCAAGAGACCCAGTACTTC; V gene: TRBV4-1; D gene: TRBD2; J gene: TRBJ2-5; clone size: many
CDR3 protein: CASSFGLAGGPSRDTQYF; CDR3 DNA: TGTGCCAGCAGTTTTGGACTAGCGGGAGGGCCAAGTCGAGATACGCAGTATTTT; V gene: TRBV6-2/TRBV6-3; D gene: TRBD2; J gene: TRBJ2-3; clone size: few
CDR3 protein: CASSLARPGNNSPLHF; CDR3 DNA: TGTGCCAGCAGCTTAGCCCGACCAGGCAATAATTCACCCCTCCACTTT; V gene: TRBV7-6; D gene: -; J gene: TRBJ1-6; clone size: many
CDR3 protein: CASSPRTAQKTSSGSGGELFF; CDR3 DNA: TGTGCCAGCAGCCCCAGGACAGCTCAAAAAACCTCTAGCGGGAGCGGAGGGGAGCTGTTTTTT; V gene: TRBV11-2; D gene: TRBD2; J gene: TRBJ2-2; clone size: -
CDR3 protein: CSADRVYGYTF; CDR3 DNA: TGCAGTGCTGACAGGGTCTATGGCTACACCTTC; V gene: TRBV20-1; D gene: TRBD1; J gene: TRBJ1-2; clone size: many
CDR3 protein: CASSFTSGSSEQYF; CDR3 DNA: TGCGCCAGCAGCTTTACTAGCGGGAGCTCCGAGCAGTACTTC; V gene: TRBV5-1; D gene: TRBD2; J gene: TRBJ2-7; clone size: many
CDR3 protein: CSVWSGNTGELFF; CDR3 DNA: TGCAGCGTCTGGTCCGGGAACACCGGGGAGCTGTTTTTT; V gene: TRBV29-1; D gene: -; J gene: TRBJ2-2; clone size: few
CDR3 protein: CASSLSASGSRGTGELFF; CDR3 DNA: TGTGCCAGCAGTTTATCTGCCAGCGGGAGTAGGGGCACCGGGGAGCTGTTTTTT; V gene: TRBV12-3/TRBV12-4; D gene: TRBD2; J gene: TRBJ2-2; clone size: many
CDR3 protein: CSARMDYTDTQYF; CDR3 DNA: TGCAGTGCTAGGATGGACTACACAGATACGCAGTATTTT; V gene: TRBV20-1; D gene: -; J gene: TRBJ2-3; clone size: many